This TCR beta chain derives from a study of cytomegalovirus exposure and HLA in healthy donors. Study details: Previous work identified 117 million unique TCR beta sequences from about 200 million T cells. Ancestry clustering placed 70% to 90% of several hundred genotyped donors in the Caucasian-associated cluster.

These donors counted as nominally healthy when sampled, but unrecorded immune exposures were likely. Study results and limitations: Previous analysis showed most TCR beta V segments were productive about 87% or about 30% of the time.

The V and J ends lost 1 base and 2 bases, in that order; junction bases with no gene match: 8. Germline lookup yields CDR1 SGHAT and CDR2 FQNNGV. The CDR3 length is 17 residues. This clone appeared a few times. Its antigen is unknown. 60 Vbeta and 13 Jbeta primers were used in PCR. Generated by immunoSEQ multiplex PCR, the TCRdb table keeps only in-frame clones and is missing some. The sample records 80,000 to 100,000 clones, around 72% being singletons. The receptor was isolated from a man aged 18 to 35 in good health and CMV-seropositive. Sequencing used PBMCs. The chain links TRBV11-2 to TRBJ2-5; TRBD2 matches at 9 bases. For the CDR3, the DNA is TGTGCCAGCAGCTTAGTGGCTCTGCGGGGGGGGCAAGAGACCCAGTACTTC. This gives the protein CASSLVALRGGQETQYF.